A single sample is the source of the 8 T cell receptor beta chains below, sequenced in a study of siplizumab effects on memory and regulatory T cells. This table comes from immunoSEQ multiplex PCR, and its TCRdb copy is limited to in-frame clones, with some not included. The data show approximately 120,000 clones, around 92% seen once. The sequenced sample was Tregs sorted from blood. The receptor source for this set is a human donor in good health.

This chain connects TRBV5-1 to TRBJ2-7; possibly TRBD2 for D (6 bases). Looked up from germline, CDR1 is SGHRS and CDR2 is YFSETQ. Trimming pared 5 bases from V and 0 bases from J, leaving 12 bases between. CDR3 size: 14 residues. As DNA, the CDR3 is TGCGCCAGCAGGCGGGACGTTCCCTCCTACGAGCAGTACTTC. It translates to CASRRDVPSYEQYF.

V is TRBV28 and J is TRBJ1-1; TRBD1 aligns across 10 bases. Unmatched junction bases numbered 5, after V lost 6 bases and J lost 4 bases. The CDR3 loop spans 14 amino acids. Germline values: CDR1 MDHEN, CDR2 SYDVKM. The CDR3 DNA follows: TGTGCCAGCAGCTCGGGACAGGGGAGCACTGAAGCTTTCTTT. It specifies CASSSGQGSTEAFF.

The chain recombines TRBV7-2 with TRBJ2-1; D ambiguous. The CDR3 has 13 residues. Germline CDR1 SGHTA, CDR2 FQGNSA. V lost 5 bases and J 7 bases, leaving 12 bases between the germline ends. The CDR3 bases are TGTGCCAGCAGCCTTCCCACCCGAAATGAGCAGTTCTTC. Translated, it gives CASSLPTRNEQFF. The full variable domain, completed using reference TRBV7-2 and TRBJ2-1, is GAGVSQSPSNKVTEKGKDVELRCDPISGHTALYWYRQSLGQGLEFLIYFQGNSAPDKSGLPSDRFSAERTGGSVSTLTIQRTQQEDSAVYLCASSLPTRNEQFFGPGTRLTVL.

The chain recombines TRBV2 with TRBJ2-7; D is possibly TRBD2 (6 bases). The V end lost 3 bases, the J end lost 3 bases, and 9 bases lay between the germline ends. The CDR3 is made up of 13 amino acids. Looked up from germline, CDR1 is SNHLY and CDR2 is FYNNEI. The CDR3 region is CASSERGSYEQYF. DNA of the CDR3: TGTGCCAGCAGTGAGCGGGGTAGCTACGAGCAGTACTTC.

This chain links TRBV15 with TRBJ1-1; TRBD1 is a possible D gene (6 bases). Germline lookup yields CDR1 LNHNV and CDR2 YYDKDF (reference sequence). CDR3 length: 14 amino acids. V was pared by 6 bases and J by 4 bases, with 15 bases between. CDR3 sequence: CATSTGSGPTEAFF. The CDR3 DNA reads as TGTGCCACCAGTACAGGGTCGGGTCCCACTGAAGCTTTCTTT.

The CDR3 sequence: CASSYSTGIRETQYF. The CDR3 coding sequence is TGTGCCAGCAGTTACTCGACAGGGATAAGGGAGACCCAGTACTTC. J is TRBJ2-5 and V is TRBV6-5; 7 bases line up with TRBD1. J was trimmed by 5 bases and V by 0 bases; bases with no gene match: 6. The CDR3 has 15 amino acids. The V gene's germline CDR1 is MNHEY and CDR2 SVGAGI.

V and J are TRBV6-5 and TRBJ2-7; 9 bases are a match to TRBD2. The germline V gene has CDR1 MNHEY and CDR2 SVGAGI. With V trimmed by 2 bases and J by 4 bases, 6 bases remained unmatched. This CDR3 contains 15 residues. CDR3 sequence reads: CASSYGSSGGYEQYF. Here the CDR3 DNA reads TGTGCCAGCAGTTACGGAAGTAGCGGGGGTTACGAGCAGTACTTC.

This chain joins TRBV11-1 and TRBJ2-7; a possible D gene is TRBD2 (5 bases). V was shortened by 3 bases and J by 7 bases, with 13 bases between the two germline ends. This CDR3 is 13 amino acids long. The germline CDR1 and CDR2 sequences are SGHAT and FQDESV (reference sequence). CDR3 nucleotides: TGTGCCAGCAGCTTTGCGGGCCCGGGGGAGCAGTACTTC. Residues: CASSFAGPGEQYF.